One sample yielded the 29 T cell receptor beta chains listed below, sequenced in a study of response to subunit inactivated influenza vaccine (dated by TCRdb to between 2017 and 2018). The library was made by RT-PCR. Instrument used: Illumina HiSeq 2500. The public reads were quality trimmed at Q25 with fastp and then assembled into clones with MiXCR by TCRdb, keeping productive beta chains. Entries that share a CDR3 protein sequence are merged under the most common genes and DNA. In this sample the table shows around 490,000 distinct CDR3 sequences, about 7.6% of which occur a single time. The top ten constitute approximately 13% of the sample. The sample consisted of PBMCs from blood, taken less than 30 months after vaccination. The receptor source for this set is a man aged 50-75 years who received an inactivated influenza vaccine. Donor details come from another sample of the same person, matched by shared clones.

The chain carries TRBV12-3 or TRBV12-4 and TRBJ2-1; TRBD1 is a possible D gene (6 bases). The V and J ends lost 6 bases and 10 bases respectively, with 16 bases between them. There are 13 residues in the CDR3. The CDR3 region has the DNA TGTGCCAGCAGCCAAACAGGGAAGGGGGAGCAGTTCTTC. As protein: CASSQTGKGEQFF.

This clonotype was counted a few times. The chain recombines TRBV7-9 with TRBJ2-5; a possible D gene is TRBD1 (6 bases). This CDR3 region has 16 residues. V was cut by 5 bases and J by 4 bases, with 20 bases left in between. Germline values: CDR1 SEHNR, CDR2 FQNEAQ (reference sequence). This chain's CDR3 is CASSPTPGAGRETQYF. In nucleotides, the CDR3 is TGTGCCAGCAGCCCCACCCCAGGGGCAGGAAGAGAGACCCAGTACTTC.

This clonotype was picked up a small number of times. The chain has TRBV6-1 and TRBJ1-2; TRBD1 matches at 9 bases. This CDR3 contains 16 residues. With 6 bases clipped from V and 6 bases from J, the junction kept 14 bases outside the gene matches. Germline values: CDR1 MNHNS, CDR2 SASEGT. CDR3 sequence reads: CASSHARDRVFHGYTF. The CDR3 DNA is TGTGCCAGCAGCCACGCACGGGACAGGGTATTCCATGGCTACACCTTC.

The chain recombines TRBV14 with TRBJ2-3; no reliable D call. V lost 2 bases to trimming and J lost 0 bases, with 9 bases between them. The CDR3 runs 15 residues. Germline V lookup: CDR1 SGHDN, CDR2 FVKESK. The CDR3 nucleotides are TGTGCCAGCAGCCAAACGACTGGAAGCACAGATACGCAGTATTTT. This codes for CASSQTTGSTDTQYF.

This clonotype was observed many times. The chain employs TRBV5-1 and TRBJ1-2; D remains unclear. The CDR3 consists of 13 residues. V lost 0 bases to trimming and J lost 8 bases, with 11 bases between them. Germline V gives CDR1 SGHRS, CDR2 YFSETQ. CDR3 in DNA: TGCGCCAGCAGCTTGGATGTGGGCGGAGGCTACACCTTC. Encoded protein: CASSLDVGGGYTF.

This clonotype was observed a single time. V gene TRBV29-1 combines with J gene TRBJ2-1; D might be TRBD1 (6 bases). The germline V and J ends were trimmed by 4 bases and 4 bases, with 14 bases remaining between them. This CDR3 has 14 residues. The germline CDR1 and CDR2 sequences are SQVTM and ANQGSEA. For the CDR3, the DNA is TGCAGCGTTGCATACGGGACACAATACAATGAGCAGTTCTTC. It specifies CSVAYGTQYNEQFF.

The sample holds a few counts of this clonotype. The chain carries TRBV20-1 and TRBJ2-2, with 13 nucleotides matching TRBD2. J lost 5 bases, V lost 6 bases, and 6 bases had no gene match. The germline gives CDR1 DFQATT, CDR2 SNEGSKA (reference sequence). This CDR3 has 15 amino acids. This CDR3 is CSARTSGRRTGELFF. The CDR3, as DNA: TGCAGTGCACGGACTAGCGGGAGACGGACCGGGGAGCTGTTTTTT.

In its sample, this clonotype was seen many times. Here the CDR3 DNA reads TGTGCCAGCAGCCAGGGGGTCTACGGGGAGCTGTTTTTT. Encoded protein: CASSQGVYGELFF. This chain links TRBV14 with TRBJ2-2; TRBD1 or TRBD2 may be the D gene (5 bases each). From germline, CDR1 is SGHDN and CDR2 FVKESK. V lost 3 bases and J 7 bases, leaving 9 bases between the germline ends. The CDR3 is made up of 13 amino acids.

This chain joins TRBV4-2 and TRBJ1-3, with 7 nucleotides matching TRBD1. Losses at the gene ends were 4 bases for V and 4 bases for J; bases not matched to a gene: 7. Germline lookup yields CDR1 LGHNA and CDR2 YNFKEQ. This CDR3 spans 15 amino acids. The CDR3: CASSRTGDRGNTIYF. DNA of the CDR3: TGTGCCAGCAGCCGCACCGGGGACAGAGGAAACACCATATATTTT.

This clonotype was counted a few times. V gene TRBV6-2 or TRBV6-3 combines with J gene TRBJ1-5, with D possibly being TRBD1 (6 bases). This CDR3 region has 13 residues. Germline values: CDR1 MNHEY, CDR2 SVGEGT. V lost 6 bases and J lost 5, with 11 bases in between. The CDR3 coding sequence is TGTGCCAGCAGGGGGGACATTCATCAGCCCCAGCATTTT. It yields the protein CASRGDIHQPQHF.

This clonotype has more than one count but fewer than ten. The chain employs TRBV12-3 or TRBV12-4 and TRBJ2-5; a possible D gene is TRBD2 (7 bases). The CDR3 sequence is 12 residues long. Trimming cost V 2 bases and J 7 bases, with 8 bases left between them. CDR3 region: CASSLRGGTQYF. The CDR3, as DNA: TGTGCCAGCAGTTTAAGGGGGGGGACCCAGTACTTC.

At least ten counts were recorded for this clonotype. The genes are TRBV2 and TRBJ2-1; 7 bases fit TRBD2. The junction had 5 bases not matched to a gene; V was cut back by 6 bases and J by 6 bases. The CDR3 runs 13 residues. Germline CDR1 reads SNHLY; CDR2 reads FYNNEI. Written as DNA, the CDR3 is TGTGCCAGCAGCTCCCGGACTAGCAATGAGCAGTTCTTC. Amino acid sequence: CASSSRTSNEQFF. Full variable domain (outside the CDR3, taken from reference TRBV2 and TRBJ2-1): EPEVTQTPSHQVTQMGQEVILRCVPISNHLYFYWYRQILGQKVEFLVSFYNNEISEKSEIFDDQFSVERPDGSNFTLKIRSTKLEDSAMYFCASSSRTSNEQFFGPGTRLTVL.

The J gene is TRBJ1-1, the V gene TRBV4-2, with 9 nucleotides matching TRBD1. Unmatched junction bases numbered 12, after V lost 1 base and J lost 3 bases. The CDR3 spans 18 residues. The germline gives CDR1 LGHNA, CDR2 YNFKEQ. The CDR3 sequence is CASSQVARTGELYTEAFF. As DNA, the CDR3 is TGTGCCAGCAGCCAAGTCGCAAGGACAGGGGAACTGTACACTGAAGCTTTCTTT.

The table lists this clonotype with many counts. The chain uses TRBV5-1 and TRBJ2-7; 9 bases map to TRBD1. This CDR3 has 16 residues. V lost 1 base, J lost 3 bases, and 8 bases stayed unmatched. Per the germline V gene, CDR1 is SGHRS and CDR2 is YFSETQ. DNA for the CDR3: TGCGCCAGCAGCTTGTTCCGGGACAGGGCAAACTACGAGCAGTACTTC. The encoded protein is CASSLFRDRANYEQYF.

This chain's CDR3 is CASSQTERGQETQYF. In nucleotides, the CDR3 is TGTGCCAGCAGCCAAACGGAGAGGGGGCAGGAGACCCAGTACTTC. V usage is TRBV4-2 and J usage is TRBJ2-5; 7 positions match TRBD1. The junction had 8 bases not matched to a gene; V was cut back by 2 bases and J by 5 bases. The CDR3 contains 15 residues. From germline, CDR1 is LGHNA and CDR2 YNFKEQ.

This clonotype occurred a few times. The chain joins TRBV10-3 to TRBJ1-5; D is unresolved. The CDR3 totals 13 residues. V was cut by 3 bases and J by 4 bases, with 7 bases left in between. Germline V gene lookup returns CDR1 ENHRY and CDR2 SYGVKD. The CDR3 spells CAISDRGNQPQHF. For the CDR3, the DNA is TGTGCCATCAGTGACCGAGGGAATCAGCCCCAGCATTTT.

This clonotype was recorded a few times. V and J are TRBV28 and TRBJ2-1; D is unresolved. V was trimmed by 4 bases and J by 5 bases, leaving 9 bases between them. Per germline, CDR1 MDHEN and CDR2 SYDVKM. CDR3 size: 13 residues. The CDR3 DNA sequence: TGTGCCAGCAGTTCTCTGAGGAACAATGAGCAGTTCTTC. The encoded protein is CASSSLRNNEQFF.

V usage is TRBV2 and J usage is TRBJ2-7; D uncertain. The CDR3 totals 12 residues. Germline assignment: CDR1 SNHLY and CDR2 FYNNEI. Trimming stripped 4 bases from V and 6 bases from J, with 10 bases between. The CDR3 nucleotides read TGTGCCAGCAGTGCACGGGTGGGCGAGCAGTACTTC. It codes for CASSARVGEQYF.

This clonotype has at least ten counts. The chain has TRBV5-1 and TRBJ2-3; the match to TRBD2 covers 14 bases. CDR1 is SGHRS and CDR2 is YFSETQ in the germline V gene. The V gene end was trimmed by 2 bases and the J gene end by 1 base; junction bases not matched to a gene: 3. The CDR3 contains 17 residues. The CDR3 loop reads CASSFGTSGRGTDTQYF. For the CDR3, the DNA is TGCGCCAGCAGCTTCGGGACTAGCGGGAGAGGCACAGATACGCAGTATTTT.

The chain carries TRBV20-1 and TRBJ1-2; a weak D match, TRBD1 (6 bases). Between the trimmed V and J ends, which lost 2 bases and 4 bases, there was a span of 14 bases. The CDR3 is 14 residues long. Germline V gene lookup returns CDR1 DFQATT and CDR2 SNEGSKA (reference sequence). CDR3 loop: CSARSQGGGYGYTF. CDR3 sequence (DNA): TGCAGTGCTAGATCACAGGGAGGGGGCTATGGCTACACCTTC.

This clonotype was counted a few times. The J gene is TRBJ1-2, the V gene TRBV6-2 or TRBV6-3; 7 bases are a match to TRBD1. The CDR3 loop spans 14 amino acids. The junction had 2 bases not matched to a gene; V was cut back by 2 bases and J by 2 bases. Germline assignment: CDR1 MNHEY and CDR2 SVGEGT. The chain's CDR3 is CASSYQTGNYGYTF. In DNA, the CDR3 is TGTGCCAGCAGTTACCAGACAGGGAACTATGGCTACACCTTC.

V usage is TRBV6-1 and J usage is TRBJ2-7; no clear D gene. V lost 3 bases and J 2 bases, leaving 14 bases between the germline ends. Germline lookup yields CDR1 MNHNS and CDR2 SASEGT. The CDR3 spans 15 residues. The chain's CDR3 is CASSERTPPPYEQYF. CDR3 sequence (DNA): TGTGCCAGCAGTGAGCGAACACCACCTCCCTACGAGCAGTACTTC.

This clonotype was observed many times. The V gene is TRBV20-1, the J gene TRBJ2-3; D gene uncertain. Germline V gene data show CDR1 as DFQATT and CDR2 as SNEGSKA (reference sequence). Trimming took off 5 bases at V and 1 base at J, with 22 bases between the two ends. The CDR3 has 17 amino acids. The CDR3 region is CSAHARSRNSGTDTQYF. CDR3 DNA sequence: TGCAGTGCTCATGCCCGTTCTAGAAACAGCGGCACAGATACGCAGTATTTT.

This chain uses TRBV5-1 with TRBJ1-6; a weak D match, TRBD1 (6 bases). The length of the CDR3 is 15 residues. Germline assignment: CDR1 SGHRS and CDR2 YFSETQ. The V end lost 0 bases, the J end lost 10 bases, and 14 bases lay between the germline ends. CDR3: CASSLVQGGWSPLHF. The DNA for the CDR3 is TGCGCCAGCAGCTTGGTACAGGGCGGATGGTCACCCCTCCACTTT.

This chain joins TRBV5-6 and TRBJ2-3; 8 bases line up with TRBD1. The junction had 4 bases not matched to a gene; V was cut back by 5 bases and J by 2 bases. Germline V CDR1 and CDR2: SGHDT, YYEEEE. The CDR3 is made up of 14 amino acids. CDR3 sequence (DNA): TGTGCCAGCAGGTGGACAGGGAACACAGATACGCAGTATTTT. Protein product: CASRWTGNTDTQYF.

Ten or more counts support this clonotype. The V call is TRBV28, the J call TRBJ1-1; D is uncertain. This CDR3 contains 14 residues. CDR1 and CDR2 (germline): MDHEN, SYDVKM. Between the trimmed V and J ends, which lost 3 bases and 4 bases, there was a span of 12 bases. The CDR3 coding sequence is TGTGCCAGCAGTTTTGTGATGATGGTCACTGAAGCTTTCTTT. It is translated as CASSFVMMVTEAFF.

In its sample, this clonotype was seen many times. This chain connects TRBV5-1 to TRBJ2-7; no clear D gene. CDR3 size: 13 residues. CDR1 and CDR2 (germline): SGHRS, YFSETQ. Trimming left V 4 bases short and J 3 bases short, with 11 bases between. As DNA, the CDR3 is TGCGCCAGCAGCCCCGCCGGAAACTACGAGCAGTACTTC. This translates into CASSPAGNYEQYF.

This clonotype appeared many times. The V and J genes are TRBV19 and TRBJ2-3; TRBD1 aligns across 11 bases. The junction had 10 bases not matched to a gene; V was cut back by 6 bases and J by 5 bases. CDR3 length: 16 residues. CDR1 and CDR2 (germline): LNHDA, SQIVND (reference sequence). The CDR3 here is CASRRDRGIGRDTQYF. In nucleotides, the CDR3 is TGTGCCAGTAGGCGGGACAGGGGGATTGGCAGAGATACGCAGTATTTT.

CDR3 DNA sequence: TGCAGCGGTATGGGAAGGGATGGCGGGAGTTCCTACAATGAGCAGTTCTTC. This gives the protein CSGMGRDGGSSYNEQFF. J is TRBJ2-1 and V is TRBV29-1, with 7 bases matching TRBD2. The germline V gene encodes CDR1 SQVTM and CDR2 ANQGSEA. The CDR3 spans 17 residues. V trimming: 7 bases; J trimming: 1 base; junction bases outside the gene matches: 16.